A selection of T cell receptor beta chains follows, all from one sample in a study of blood T cell repertoires in COVID-19. Some clones are missing from TCRdb's copy, which holds only in-frame ones; the method was immunoSEQ multiplex PCR. The profile covers about 210,000 clones, with around 80% appearing a single time and 5.5% to 8.5% taken by the ten largest. The sequenced material came from peripheral blood. The origin of the receptors is a woman in her 70s with acute or convalescent COVID-19. Each CDR3 is given with its conserved first and last residue. A D gene is named only where the DNA matches it firmly. Not every row has a clone size; where given, it reads once, few, many or a size class.

d_call: TRBD1
j_call: TRBJ1-2
clone_size: NA
v_call: TRBV20-1
cdr3_nt: TGCAGTGCTAGTGGGGGACAGGCTAACTATGGCTACACCTTC
cdr3_aa: CSASGGQANYGYTF

d_call: TRBD2
j_call: TRBJ2-3
clone_size: NA
v_call: TRBV25-1
cdr3_nt: TGTGCCAGCAGTGAATGGGAGGGAAGAGATACGCAGTATTTT
cdr3_aa: CASSEWEGRDTQYF

d_call: NA
j_call: TRBJ1-1
clone_size: NA
v_call: TRBV29-1
cdr3_nt: TGCAGCGTATACGAGGGGGGGATGAACACTGAAGCTTTCTTT
cdr3_aa: CSVYEGGMNTEAFF

d_call: TRBD2
j_call: TRBJ2-2
clone_size: NA
v_call: TRBV5-4
cdr3_nt: TGTGCCAGCAGGCCTGGGACTAGCGGGGGGTCAACCGGGGAGCTGTTTTTT
cdr3_aa: CASRPGTSGGSTGELFF

d_call: TRBD1
j_call: TRBJ2-6
clone_size: NA
v_call: TRBV18
cdr3_nt: TGTGCCAGCTCACCCGACAGGGCTGGGGCCAACGTCCTGACTTTC
cdr3_aa: CASSPDRAGANVLTF

d_call: TRBD1
j_call: TRBJ2-4
clone_size: NA
v_call: TRBV25-1
cdr3_nt: TGTGCCAGCAGTGACTTCACAGGGGGCGCTGACATTCAGTACTTC
cdr3_aa: CASSDFTGGADIQYF

d_call: TRBD2
j_call: TRBJ2-6
clone_size: NA
v_call: TRBV20-1
cdr3_nt: TGCAGTGCTAGTCGGGGGGGATTCTCTGGGGCCAACGTCCTGACTTTC
cdr3_aa: CSASRGGFSGANVLTF

d_call: TRBD1
j_call: TRBJ2-3
clone_size: NA
v_call: TRBV7-2
cdr3_nt: TGTGCCAGCAGTATACAGGGGGACCCAGATACGCAGTATTTT
cdr3_aa: CASSIQGDPDTQYF

d_call: NA
j_call: TRBJ1-4
clone_size: NA
v_call: TRBV27
cdr3_nt: TGTGCCAGCAGTTTAGGAGGAGGGAGAGAAAAACTGTTTTTT
cdr3_aa: CASSLGGGREKLFF

d_call: NA
j_call: TRBJ1-1
clone_size: once
v_call: TRBV5-1
cdr3_nt: TGCGCCAGCAGACCCGGCGATGGGGGCTGGGGGAGCACTGAAGCTTTCTTT
cdr3_aa: CASRPGDGGWGSTEAFF

d_call: TRBD2
j_call: TRBJ2-7
clone_size: once
v_call: TRBV3-1/TRBV3-2
cdr3_nt: TGTGCCAGCAGCCGCGGGCTAGCGGGGGCCGAGCAGTACTTC
cdr3_aa: CASSRGLAGAEQYF

d_call: NA
j_call: TRBJ1-1
clone_size: few
v_call: TRBV29-1
cdr3_nt: TGCAGCGTTGAGGGTTTTCGGGAGGCTTTCTTT
cdr3_aa: CSVEGFREAFF

d_call: TRBD2
j_call: TRBJ2-7
clone_size: NA
v_call: TRBV4-3
cdr3_nt: TGCGCCAGCAGCCTGACCGCGGGGGGGCCGAGGGAGCAGTACTTC
cdr3_aa: CASSLTAGGPREQYF

d_call: NA
j_call: TRBJ2-7
clone_size: NA
v_call: TRBV7-9
cdr3_nt: TGTGCCAGCAGCGGACAATCCTACGAGCAGTACTTC
cdr3_aa: CASSGQSYEQYF

d_call: NA
j_call: TRBJ2-5
clone_size: NA
v_call: TRBV7-8
cdr3_nt: TGTGCCAGCAGCTTAGGCCTTGGATTTTCGGGAGAGACCCAGTACTTC
cdr3_aa: CASSLGLGFSGETQYF

d_call: NA
j_call: TRBJ1-5
clone_size: few
v_call: TRBV30
cdr3_nt: TGTGCCTGGAGTGGGGGGGGCAGACAGCCCCAGCATTTT
cdr3_aa: CAWSGGGRQPQHF

d_call: TRBD2
j_call: TRBJ2-5
clone_size: many
v_call: TRBV28
cdr3_nt: TGTGCCAGCAGTTTATTGACTAGCGGGATGGGAGAGACCCAGTACTTC
cdr3_aa: CASSLLTSGMGETQYF

d_call: NA
j_call: TRBJ2-7
clone_size: few
v_call: TRBV10-3
cdr3_nt: TGTGCCATCAGTGACGGCCAGAGCGACGAGCAGTACTTC
cdr3_aa: CAISDGQSDEQYF

d_call: NA
j_call: TRBJ1-1
clone_size: NA
v_call: TRBV6-2/TRBV6-3
cdr3_nt: TGTGCCAGCAGTTACGCGGGTGGTAAAACTGAAGCTTTCTTT
cdr3_aa: CASSYAGGKTEAFF

d_call: NA
j_call: TRBJ1-4
clone_size: NA
v_call: TRBV15
cdr3_nt: TGTGCCACCAGCAGAGTCGCGGGTCCCAATGAAAAACTGTTTTTT
cdr3_aa: CATSRVAGPNEKLFF

d_call: NA
j_call: TRBJ1-2
clone_size: few
v_call: TRBV6-5
cdr3_nt: TGTGCCAGCAGTTACTCACGGTGGGAGGCTCGCGGCTACACCTTC
cdr3_aa: CASSYSRWEARGYTF

d_call: TRBD1
j_call: TRBJ1-1
clone_size: NA
v_call: TRBV23-1
cdr3_nt: TGCGCCAGCAGTCTCATCTTGGACAGGGTGAACACTGAAGCTTTCTTT
cdr3_aa: CASSLILDRVNTEAFF

d_call: NA
j_call: TRBJ1-5
clone_size: NA
v_call: TRBV6-6
cdr3_nt: TGTGCCAGCAGTCCGGTGGGGGGATATCAGCCCCAGCATTTT
cdr3_aa: CASSPVGGYQPQHF

d_call: TRBD2
j_call: TRBJ2-2
clone_size: NA
v_call: TRBV24-1
cdr3_nt: TGTGCCACCAGCGCGGGGGATCGGACCGGGGAGCTGTTTTTT
cdr3_aa: CATSAGDRTGELFF

d_call: NA
j_call: TRBJ2-7
clone_size: NA
v_call: TRBV20-1
cdr3_nt: TGCAGTGCCCTTAGCTCCTACGAGCAGTACTTC
cdr3_aa: CSALSSYEQYF